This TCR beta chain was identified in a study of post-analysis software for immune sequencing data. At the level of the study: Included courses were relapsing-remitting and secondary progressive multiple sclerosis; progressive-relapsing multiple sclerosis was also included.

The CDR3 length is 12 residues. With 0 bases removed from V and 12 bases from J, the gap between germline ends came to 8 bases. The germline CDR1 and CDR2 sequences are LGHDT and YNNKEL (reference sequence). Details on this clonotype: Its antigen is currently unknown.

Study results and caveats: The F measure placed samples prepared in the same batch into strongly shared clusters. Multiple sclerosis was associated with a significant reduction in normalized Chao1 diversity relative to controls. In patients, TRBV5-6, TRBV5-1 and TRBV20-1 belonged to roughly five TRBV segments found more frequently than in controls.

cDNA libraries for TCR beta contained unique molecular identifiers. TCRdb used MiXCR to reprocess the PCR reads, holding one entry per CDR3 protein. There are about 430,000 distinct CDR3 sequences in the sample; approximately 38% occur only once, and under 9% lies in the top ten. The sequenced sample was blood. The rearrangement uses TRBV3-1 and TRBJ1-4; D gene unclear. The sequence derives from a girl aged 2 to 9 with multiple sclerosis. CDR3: CASSQDQLELFF. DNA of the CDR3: TGTGCCAGCAGCCAAGATCAGTTGGAACTGTTTTTT.